Following are 19 T cell receptor beta chains from one sample sequenced in a study of shared clonotypes between healthy human individuals. Only in-frame clones appear in the TCRdb table, and some are missing; sequencing was by immunoSEQ multiplex PCR. Of approximately 980,000 clones in the sample, around three quarters were seen once. Material: memory CD4+ T cells sorted from blood. Subset here: CD45RA-negative fraction. All receptors come from a man between 18 and 35 years old in good health.

V gene TRBV5-4 combines with J gene TRBJ2-7, with D possibly being TRBD2 (5 bases). The CDR3 sequence is 17 residues long. V was cut by 1 base and J by 0 bases, with 17 bases left in between. Germline V lookup: CDR1 SGHNT, CDR2 YYREEE (reference sequence). CDR3 protein: CASSLLAGFESSYEQYF. CDR3 coding DNA: TGTGCCAGCAGCTTGTTGGCGGGTTTTGAGAGCTCCTACGAGCAGTACTTC.

The chain employs TRBV5-4 and TRBJ2-1, with TRBD2 matching 7 bases. The germline V gene encodes CDR1 SGHNT and CDR2 YYREEE (reference sequence). The CDR3 consists of 17 residues. J gave up 4 bases and V 1 base, and 11 bases lay outside the gene matches. The CDR3 here is CASSLPGLVGAYNEQFF. CDR3 sequence (DNA): TGTGCCAGCAGCTTGCCCGGACTAGTCGGGGCATACAATGAGCAGTTCTTC.

This chain links TRBV11-3 with TRBJ2-5; 10 nucleotides line up with TRBD2. The CDR3 length is 16 residues. The J segment lost 2 bases and the V segment lost 3 bases, leaving 6 bases of the junction unmatched. Germline V CDR1 and CDR2: SGHNT, YENEEA. The CDR3 loop is CASSLGRTSGQETQYF. CDR3 nucleotide sequence: TGTGCCAGCAGCTTGGGGAGGACTAGCGGACAAGAGACCCAGTACTTC.

The chain carries TRBV18 and TRBJ2-5; D is undetermined. V lost 3 bases to trimming and J lost 2 bases, with 13 bases between them. The CDR3 totals 15 residues. CDR1 KGHSH and CDR2 LQKENI come from the germline V gene. This CDR3 is CASSPRWAEQETQYF. As DNA, the CDR3 is TGTGCCAGCTCACCGCGCTGGGCGGAACAAGAGACCCAGTACTTC.

This chain uses TRBV6-6 with TRBJ1-1; D is undetermined. V lost 9 bases to trimming and J lost 2 bases, with 13 bases between them. The germline V gene encodes CDR1 MNHNY and CDR2 SVGAGI (reference sequence). The CDR3 covers 13 residues. The CDR3 spells CASLPQANTEAFF. The CDR3 bases are TGTGCCAGTCTCCCGCAGGCTAACACTGAAGCTTTCTTT.

The chain links TRBV18 to TRBJ2-3; 10 bases are a match to TRBD2. V lost 3 bases and J lost 3; bases outside the gene matches: 6. CDR3 length equals 16 residues. Germline CDR1 reads KGHSH; CDR2 reads LQKENI. The CDR3 loop reads CASSPPGLAITDTQYF. The CDR3 bases are TGTGCCAGCTCACCTCCGGGACTAGCGATAACAGATACGCAGTATTTT.

V is TRBV21-1 and J is TRBJ1-6; TRBD1 is the table's D call, not checked against the DNA. TRBV21-1 is shown as a pseudogene. The CDR3 runs to 16 residues. CDR3: CASSRQGQPYNSPLHF. CDR3 nucleotide sequence: TGTGCCAGCAGCAGACAGGGTCAGCCCTATAATTCACCCCTCCACTTT.

This chain joins TRBV7-9 and TRBJ2-5; 9 bases fit TRBD2. Trimming removed 5 bases from V and 1 base from J; junction bases left unmatched: 2. The CDR3 runs 14 residues. Germline V gene sequence: CDR1 SEHNR, CDR2 FQNEAQ (reference sequence). CDR3 coding DNA: TGTGCCAGCAGCCGTAGCGGGGGCCAAGAGACCCAGTACTTC. Translated: CASSRSGGQETQYF.

CDR3 coding DNA: TGCAGCGTTGAATACCCCCCGGGGTTGTTTCATGGCTACACCTTC. Residues: CSVEYPPGLFHGYTF. The rearrangement links TRBV29-1 to TRBJ1-2; D is uncertain. V lost 2 bases to trimming and J lost 6 bases, with 19 bases between them. The germline CDR1 and CDR2 sequences are SQVTM and ANQGSEA. There are 15 residues in the CDR3.

This clone showed up just once. The chain recombines TRBV5-4 with TRBJ1-3; D unclear. Germline V gene data show CDR1 as SGHNT and CDR2 as YYREEE (reference sequence). The V end was cut by 4 bases, the J end by 4 bases, with 15 bases between. The CDR3 extends over 15 amino acids. The CDR3 region has the DNA TGTGCCAGCAGCACCTATGACCAGAGAGGAAACACCATATATTTT. This codes for CASSTYDQRGNTIYF. Variable domain in full (rest from reference TRBV5-4 and TRBJ1-3): ETGVTQSPTHLIKTRGQQVTLRCSSQSGHNTVSWYQQALGQGPQFIFQYYREEENGRGNFPPRFSGLQFPNYSSELNVNALELDDSALYLCASSTYDQRGNTIYFGEGSWLTVV.

The chain has TRBV28 and TRBJ2-6; D is possibly TRBD2 (6 bases). Trimming removed 5 bases at V and 0 bases at J, with 20 bases between. The CDR3 is 19 amino acids. The germline V gene has CDR1 MDHEN and CDR2 SYDVKM. The CDR3 spells CASSDQIGRGRSGANVLTF. CDR3 DNA sequence: TGTGCCAGCAGTGACCAGATTGGGCGGGGCCGCTCTGGGGCCAACGTCCTGACTTTC.

This clone appeared many times. Its ends do not fully match the called genes, so a read error is possible. V and J are TRBV2 and TRBJ2-1; 15 nucleotides align to TRBD2. Germline lookup yields CDR1 SNHLY and CDR2 FYNNEI. The CDR3 is 14 amino acids. CDR3: CASSEGGLAGGWVF. The CDR3 region has the DNA TGTGCCAGCAGTGAAGGGGGACTAGCGGGAGGTTGGGTCTTC.

V is TRBV2 and J is TRBJ2-3; 12 bases are shared with TRBD2. Germline trimming cut 2 bases from V and 4 bases from J; bases unmatched to any gene: 4. This CDR3 contains 16 residues. CDR1 and CDR2 from the germline V gene are SNHLY and FYNNEI. CDR3 sequence: CASSEQTSGGADTQYF. The CDR3 DNA reads as TGTGCCAGCAGTGAACAGACTAGCGGGGGCGCAGATACGCAGTATTTT.

In nucleotides, the CDR3 is TGTGCCAGCAGTGAACAGGGGGGGTTCGGTGAAAAACTGTTTTTT. Amino acids: CASSEQGGFGEKLFF. The rearrangement uses TRBV6-1 and TRBJ1-4, with 7 bases aligning to TRBD1. J gave up 7 bases and V 2 bases, and 7 bases lay outside the gene matches. CDR1 and CDR2 from the germline V gene are MNHNS and SASEGT. The length of the CDR3 is 15 residues.

The chain combines TRBV5-1 with TRBJ2-1; D is unclear. Germline CDR1 and CDR2: SGHRS and YFSETQ. This CDR3 spans 16 amino acids. Trimming removed 4 bases at V and 5 bases at J, with 19 bases between. CDR3 sequence reads: CASSLLPLSGNNEQFF. The CDR3 DNA reads as TGCGCCAGCAGCCTTTTGCCGCTTTCTGGGAACAATGAGCAGTTCTTC.

The chain has TRBV5-6 and TRBJ2-1, with 13 positions matching TRBD2. V gave up 0 bases and J gave up 7 bases; unmatched junction bases: 4. There are 16 residues in the CDR3. Per the germline V gene, CDR1 is SGHDT and CDR2 is YYEEEE. CDR3 coding DNA: TGTGCCAGCAGCTTGGGACTAGCGGGAGGCCCTAATGAGCAGTTCTTC. Translation: CASSLGLAGGPNEQFF.

The chain uses TRBV30 and TRBJ2-5; D is undetermined. Per the germline V gene, CDR1 is GTSNPN and CDR2 is SVGIG (reference sequence). The CDR3 has 11 amino acids. The ends were cut back, 1 base at V and 5 bases at J, with 5 bases in the middle. The chain's CDR3 is CAWSALETQYF. The CDR3 DNA reads as TGTGCCTGGAGTGCCCTGGAGACCCAGTACTTC.

This chain joins TRBV5-4 and TRBJ1-2, with 10 bases lining up with TRBD1. CDR1 SGHNT and CDR2 YYREEE come from the germline V gene (reference sequence). The CDR3 is 14 amino acids. After removal of 4 bases from V and 7 bases from J, the junction contained 7 bases not matched to a gene. This chain's CDR3 is CASSPPDRGGGYTF. CDR3 nucleotide sequence: TGTGCCAGCAGCCCGCCGGACAGGGGGGGTGGCTACACCTTC. Drawing the rest from reference TRBV5-4 and TRBJ1-2, the complete variable domain is ETGVTQSPTHLIKTRGQQVTLRCSSQSGHNTVSWYQQALGQGPQFIFQYYREEENGRGNFPPRFSGLQFPNYSSELNVNALELDDSALYLCASSPPDRGGGYTFGSGTRLTVV.

To note about this clone: At one end the junction does not follow the germline gene, possibly because of a read error. The chain carries TRBV6-1 and TRBJ2-6; tentatively, D is TRBD1 (5 bases). The CDR3 length is 17 residues. The V gene's germline CDR1 is MNHNS and CDR2 SASEGT. CDR3: CAGSEGFDSSGANVLTF. Written as DNA, the CDR3 is TGTGCCGGCAGTGAAGGCTTCGACAGCTCTGGGGCCAACGTCCTGACTTTC.